These 21 T cell receptor beta chains were all obtained from the same sample, sequenced in a study of cytotoxic CD8 clonotypes in ibrutinib-treated CLL. This table comes from immunoSEQ multiplex PCR, and its TCRdb copy is limited to in-frame clones, with some not included. The table records around 150,000 clones, 80% of them present only once. This sample comprised PBMCs, obtained after 36 months of ibrutinib treatment. Receptors originate from a human donor with chronic lymphocytic leukemia.

This clone was seen only once. This chain links TRBV7-2 with TRBJ2-2; TRBD1 is a possible D gene (5 bases). The germline V gene has CDR1 SGHTA and CDR2 FQGNSA. CDR3 length: 15 amino acids. V gave up 5 bases and J gave up 4 bases, with 14 bases separating them. This CDR3 is CASSPRGVTTGELFF. The CDR3 region has the DNA TGTGCCAGCAGCCCTAGGGGCGTGACCACCGGGGAGCTGTTTTTT.

The chain recombines TRBV19 with TRBJ1-2; no clear D. The CDR3 sequence is 12 residues long. Trimming stripped 6 bases from V and 3 bases from J, with 8 bases between. Germline CDR1 is LNHDA and CDR2 is SQIVND (reference sequence). The CDR3 DNA is TGTGCCAGTAGAGCAGACTACTATGGCTACACCTTC. This codes for CASRADYYGYTF.

The V and J genes are TRBV5-1 and TRBJ1-1; a weak D match, TRBD1 (6 bases). This CDR3 comprises 15 residues. V lost 3 bases, J lost 2 bases, and 14 bases lay in between. Germline V CDR1 and CDR2: SGHRS, YFSETQ. The CDR3 region is CASSSQGFGNTEAFF. For the CDR3, the DNA is TGCGCCAGCAGCTCACAGGGTTTTGGAAACACTGAAGCTTTCTTT.

The rearrangement links TRBV9 to TRBJ2-1; TRBD2 might be the D (6 bases). Trimming stripped 4 bases from V and 8 bases from J, with 13 bases between. This CDR3 is 13 amino acids long. Germline values: CDR1 SGDLS, CDR2 YYNGEE. CDR3 sequence reads: CASSPTSSHEQFF. Written as DNA, the CDR3 is TGTGCCAGCAGCCCCACTAGCAGTCATGAGCAGTTCTTC.

The chain links TRBV5-1 to TRBJ2-7, with D hard to call. V lost 4 bases to trimming and J lost 1 base, with 12 bases between them. CDR3 length equals 14 residues. Germline lookup yields CDR1 SGHRS and CDR2 YFSETQ. This CDR3 reads CASSERLSSYEQYF. The CDR3 DNA reads TGCGCCAGCAGCGAACGACTCAGTTCCTACGAGCAGTACTTC.

The V call is TRBV18, the J call TRBJ2-1; a weak D match, TRBD2 (5 bases). V lost 4 bases and J 7 bases, leaving 11 bases between the germline ends. The germline CDR1 and CDR2 sequences are KGHSH and LQKENI. CDR3 length: 13 amino acids. The DNA for the CDR3 is TGTGCCAGCTCACTAAGGGAGCAGAATGAGCAGTTCTTC. Translating it yields CASSLREQNEQFF. Using reference TRBV18 and TRBJ2-1 for the parts outside the CDR3, the full variable domain is NAGVMQNPRHLVRRRGQEARLRCSPMKGHSHVYWYRQLPEEGLKFMVYLQKENIIDESGMPKERFSAEFPKEGPSILRIQQVVRGDSAAYFCASSLREQNEQFFGPGTRLTVL.

The J gene is TRBJ2-1, the V gene TRBV6-1; D gene unclear. Germline assignment: CDR1 MNHNS and CDR2 SASEGT. There are 14 residues in the CDR3. Trimming took 8 bases from V and 0 from J, leaving 11 bases between them. CDR3 sequence: CASREHGSYNEQFF. The CDR3 DNA is TGTGCCAGCCGCGAGCATGGCTCCTACAATGAGCAGTTCTTC.

The chain has TRBV14 and TRBJ1-5; 8 bases are a match to TRBD1. With 6 bases clipped from V and 6 bases from J, the junction kept 10 bases outside the gene matches. There are 15 residues in the CDR3. From germline, CDR1 is SGHDN and CDR2 FVKESK. The CDR3 region is CASRPVQGAGQPQHF. The CDR3 DNA follows: TGTGCCAGCAGGCCAGTGCAGGGGGCAGGTCAGCCCCAGCATTTT.

The V call is TRBV7-9, the J call TRBJ1-2, with a tentative D call TRBD1 (6 bases). Germline V lookup: CDR1 SEHNR, CDR2 FQNEAQ (reference sequence). This CDR3 region has 14 residues. V lost 1 base and J lost 4, with 10 bases in between. This CDR3 reads CASSLVRDTYGYTF. For the CDR3, the DNA is TGTGCCAGCAGCTTAGTACGGGACACCTATGGCTACACCTTC.

This sequence joins TRBV28 and TRBJ1-1; 7 bases are a match to TRBD1. V was clipped by 5 bases and J by 0 bases; unmatched bases: 6. Germline V gene sequence: CDR1 MDHEN, CDR2 SYDVKM. The CDR3 totals 15 residues. The CDR3 coding sequence is TGTGCCAGCAGTCCCTGGGACAGTTTGAACACTGAAGCTTTCTTT. This translates into CASSPWDSLNTEAFF.

This chain uses TRBV6-5 with TRBJ1-1; weak D call: TRBD1 (5 bases). V lost 2 bases, J lost 6 bases, and 10 bases lay in between. The CDR3 contains 13 residues. Germline CDR1 is MNHEY and CDR2 is SVGAGI. CDR3 sequence (DNA): TGTGCCAGCAGTTACGAGTGGGGGGCTGAAGCTTTCTTT. Translation gives CASSYEWGAEAFF.

The chain combines TRBV19 with TRBJ1-2; no definite D call. Germline CDR1 LNHDA, CDR2 SQIVND (reference sequence). Trimming removed 2 bases at V and 2 bases at J, with 3 bases between. The CDR3 runs 12 residues. This chain's CDR3 is CASSIWNYGYTF. The CDR3 bases are TGTGCCAGTAGTATATGGAACTATGGCTACACCTTC.

The V call is TRBV11-3, the J call TRBJ2-1; 7 positions match TRBD2. Germline CDR1 reads SGHNT; CDR2 reads YENEEA. V lost 5 bases, J lost 0 bases, and 13 bases stayed unmatched. The CDR3 contains 18 residues. The CDR3 DNA is TGTGCCAGCAGCCCCCGTCATGGCGGGAGAAACTCCTACAATGAGCAGTTCTTC. This codes for CASSPRHGGRNSYNEQFF.

V gene TRBV10-2 combines with J gene TRBJ2-7; 7 nucleotides match TRBD2. This CDR3 region has 12 residues. J was trimmed by 5 bases and V by 8 bases; bases with no gene match: 6. From germline, CDR1 is WSHSY and CDR2 SAAADI. Written as DNA, the CDR3 is TGCGCCAGCGGGGCGGGAGTCGACGAGCAGTACTTC. Its translation is CASGAGVDEQYF.

J is TRBJ2-7 and V is TRBV28; unclear D gene. Trimming removed 1 base from V and 3 bases from J, with 13 bases in between. The CDR3 covers 15 residues. CDR1 is MDHEN, CDR2 SYDVKM, per germline. CDR3 loop: CASSLLGRVSYEQYF. DNA for the CDR3: TGTGCCAGCAGTTTATTGGGTAGAGTGAGCTACGAGCAGTACTTC.

This clone was detected only a few times. The chain is built from TRBV10-1 and TRBJ1-3, with 8 bases identical to TRBD1. Germline CDR1 reads WNHNN; CDR2 reads SYGVQD (reference sequence). The CDR3 sequence is 16 residues long. The V gene end was trimmed by 6 bases and the J gene end by 7 bases; junction bases not matched to a gene: 14. CDR3 amino acids: CASREGTGWVTNTIYF. CDR3 nucleotide sequence: TGCGCCAGCAGGGAGGGGACAGGTTGGGTTACGAACACCATATATTTT.

This clone was detected only a few times. The rearrangement joins TRBV13 to TRBJ1-2, with D perhaps TRBD1 (5 bases). CDR1 PRHDT and CDR2 FYEKMQ come from the germline V gene (reference sequence). V shed 0 bases and J shed 5 bases, with 10 bases lying between them. The CDR3 sequence is 14 residues long. DNA of the CDR3: TGTGCCAGCAGCTTAGGCGTAGGGGTATATGGCTACACCTTC. It specifies CASSLGVGVYGYTF.

The chain links TRBV2 to TRBJ2-7; 9 nucleotides line up with TRBD2. Germline CDR1 SNHLY, CDR2 FYNNEI. This CDR3 spans 17 amino acids. The ends lost 6 bases at V and 3 bases at J; junction bases unmatched: 15. CDR3 DNA: TGTGCCAGCAGGGGACTGACTAGCGGCGCACTCCACTACGAGCAGTACTTC. This encodes CASRGLTSGALHYEQYF.

The rearrangement joins TRBV28 to TRBJ2-7, with TRBD1 matching over 10 bases. The CDR3 covers 15 residues. V shed 5 bases, J shed 5 bases, and the junction held 9 bases outside the gene matches. Germline CDR1 is MDHEN and CDR2 is SYDVKM. The CDR3 DNA sequence: TGTGCCAGCAGTGAGCCCGGGACAGGGGTCGACGAGCAGTACTTC. This codes for CASSEPGTGVDEQYF.

The genes are TRBV5-1 and TRBJ1-2; TRBD1 matches at 7 bases. The germline gives CDR1 SGHRS, CDR2 YFSETQ. The V segment lost 4 bases and the J segment 7 bases; nucleotides outside the gene matches: 7. CDR3 length equals 13 residues. In nucleotides, the CDR3 is TGCGCCAGCAGCCCAGACAGGGTGGGTGGCTACACCTTC. It encodes CASSPDRVGGYTF.

V and J are TRBV19 and TRBJ2-1, with TRBD2 matching over 10 bases. The ends lost 8 bases at V and 2 bases at J; junction bases unmatched: 3. This CDR3 comprises 14 residues. From germline, CDR1 is LNHDA and CDR2 SQIVND (reference sequence). Here the CDR3 DNA reads TGTGCCAGTTCAGCGGGAGGGCCCTACAATGAGCAGTTCTTC. It yields the protein CASSAGGPYNEQFF.